These 17 T cell receptor beta chains were sequenced from one sample in a study of T cell responses to AZD1222 COVID-19 vaccine. The method was immunoSEQ multiplex PCR; TCRdb's version includes in-frame clones alone and lacks a portion of them. The sample consists of about 120,000 clones, 70% to 90% of them appearing once. Specimen: peripheral blood, collected on day 0 of AZD1222 vaccination. The receptors derive from an adult in good health.

This rearrangement joins TRBV14 to TRBJ2-1; no clear D gene. The CDR3 loop spans 13 amino acids. Trimming removed 4 bases from V and 13 bases from J, with 17 bases in between. Germline CDR1 and CDR2: SGHDN and FVKESK. The CDR3 is CASSLSPSLGQFF. DNA for the CDR3: TGTGCCAGCAGCCTGTCCCCATCACTGGGTCAGTTCTTC.

Relative to its sample, this clone is medium-sized. The V gene is TRBV7-3, the J gene TRBJ1-5, with D tentatively TRBD1 (5 bases). The germline V gene has CDR1 SGHTA and CDR2 FQGTGA. Trimming left V 5 bases short and J 3 bases short, with 8 bases between. The CDR3 has 13 residues. The CDR3 DNA is TGTGCCAGCAGCCCCGGGGCCAATCAGCCCCAGCATTTT. Translated, it gives CASSPGANQPQHF.

This rearrangement joins TRBV19 to TRBJ1-5; 12 nucleotides line up with TRBD1. CDR3 length equals 15 residues. CDR1 LNHDA and CDR2 SQIVND come from the germline V gene (reference sequence). V shed 3 bases, J shed 5 bases, and the junction held 2 bases outside the gene matches. CDR3 DNA: TGTGCCAGTAGTATGGGGACAGGGGGCGATCAGCCCCAGCATTTT. This encodes CASSMGTGGDQPQHF.

CDR3 sequence reads: CASSYRRGNSPLHF. DNA of the CDR3: TGTGCCAGCAGTTACCGAAGGGGGAATTCACCCCTCCACTTT. J is TRBJ1-6 and V is TRBV6-5; tentative D call: TRBD1 (6 bases). V was cut by 2 bases and J by 7 bases, with 9 bases left in between. The CDR3 covers 14 residues. Per germline, CDR1 MNHEY and CDR2 SVGAGI.

The V and J genes are TRBV5-4 and TRBJ2-7; TRBD1 matches at 8 bases. Germline assignment: CDR1 SGHNT and CDR2 YYREEE (reference sequence). The CDR3 is 14 residues long. The V gene end was trimmed by 3 bases and the J gene end by 2 bases; junction bases not matched to a gene: 4. The CDR3 coding sequence is TGTGCCAGCAGCTCCCCGGGACAGGCCTACGAGCAGTACTTC. This codes for CASSSPGQAYEQYF.

The chain combines TRBV6-5 with TRBJ1-6, with TRBD1 matching over 7 bases. The CDR3 contains 16 residues. The ends lost 0 bases at V and 7 bases at J; junction bases unmatched: 6. The germline CDR1 and CDR2 sequences are MNHEY and SVGAGI. The CDR3 DNA sequence: TGTGCCAGCAGTTACTCGGGGAACAGGGGAAATTCACCCCTCCACTTT. Its protein product is CASSYSGNRGNSPLHF.

This chain connects TRBV23-1 to TRBJ2-1; 8 bases are a match to TRBD1. TRBV23-1 is sorted into the ORF group, with uncertain function. There are 16 residues in the CDR3. Trimming at V came to 0 bases and at J to 8 bases, leaving 9 bases not matched to a gene. CDR3 residues: CASSQSWQGAVYEQFF. CDR3 in DNA: TGCGCCAGCAGTCAATCGTGGCAGGGGGCTGTCTATGAGCAGTTCTTC.

The V call is TRBV25-1, the J call TRBJ2-3, with 14 positions matching TRBD2. This CDR3 is 18 amino acids long. Germline CDR1 and CDR2: MGHDK and SYGVNS. J was trimmed by 4 bases and V by 3 bases; bases with no gene match: 9. DNA of the CDR3: TGTGCCAGCAGTGATCTCGGGACTAGCGGGGGAATCGCAGATACGCAGTATTTT. Translating gives CASSDLGTSGGIADTQYF.

This chain uses TRBV11-1 with TRBJ1-1; perhaps TRBD1 as D (6 bases). This CDR3 is 13 amino acids long. CDR1 and CDR2 from the germline V gene are SGHAT and FQDESV (reference sequence). With 6 bases removed from V and 1 base from J, the gap between germline ends came to 9 bases. DNA for the CDR3: TGTGCCAGCAGAAGACAGGAGAACACTGAAGCTTTCTTT. Its translation: CASRRQENTEAFF.

A remark on this clone: The DNA is left out, because the CDR3 cannot be placed on it with certainty; the CDR3 is given as TCRdb lists it. The chain uses TRBV25-1 and TRBJ1-6; the tabulated D call, TRBD1, remains unverified against the DNA. Ends included, the CDR3 has 17 residues. The V gene's germline CDR1 is MGHDK and CDR2 SYGVNS. The CDR3 protein is CASSEFGAGTNNSPLHF.

This chain connects TRBV15 to TRBJ2-2; TRBD1 aligns across 9 bases. V lost 4 bases and J lost 4; bases outside the gene matches: 7. The CDR3 is 16 residues long. Germline V lookup: CDR1 LNHNV, CDR2 YYDKDF (reference sequence). The CDR3 coding sequence is TGTGCCACCAGCACTTTTGGACAGGGGATCACCGGGGAGCTGTTTTTT. Protein: CATSTFGQGITGELFF.

The chain joins TRBV3-1 (or the pseudogene TRBV3-2) to TRBJ1-1, with a possible D match to TRBD1 (6 bases). V lost 4 bases and J 1 base, leaving 13 bases between the germline ends. The CDR3 is 15 residues long. Germline CDR1 and CDR2: LGHDT and YNNKEL (reference sequence). The CDR3 DNA is TGTGCCAGCAGCCGTCGGGGGGCATCGAACACTGAAGCTTTCTTT. This sequence encodes CASSRRGASNTEAFF.

The chain couples TRBV27 to TRBJ1-2; tentative D call: TRBD1 (6 bases). CDR1 and CDR2 (germline): MNHEY, SMNVEV (reference sequence). Deletions cut 2 bases from V and 0 bases from J, with 7 bases between. CDR3 size: 14 residues. DNA of the CDR3: TGTGCCAGCAGTTTACAGGGGACTAACTATGGCTACACCTTC. It is translated as CASSLQGTNYGYTF.

The CDR3 DNA is TGTGCCAGCGTATCCGGGACAGGGGAGATCGGGACGCAGTATTTT. It encodes CASVSGTGEIGTQYF. This rearrangement joins TRBV6-5 to TRBJ2-3, with 10 bases fitting TRBD1. CDR3 length: 15 residues. The V segment lost 8 bases and the J segment 9 bases; nucleotides outside the gene matches: 14. Germline V CDR1 and CDR2: MNHEY, SVGAGI.

The rearrangement joins TRBV18 to TRBJ2-3, with 10 nucleotides matching TRBD2. V shed 6 bases and J 7 bases; nucleotides not matched to a gene: 10. The CDR3 runs 15 residues. In germline, CDR1 is KGHSH, CDR2 LQKENI. DNA of the CDR3: TGTGCCAGCTCCACTACCCCTAGCGGGAGATATACGCAGTATTTT. Translated: CASSTTPSGRYTQYF. The full variable domain, with the rest looked up from reference TRBV18 and TRBJ2-3, is NAGVMQNPRHLVRRRGQEARLRCSPMKGHSHVYWYRQLPEEGLKFMVYLQKENIIDESGMPKERFSAEFPKEGPSILRIQQVVRGDSAAYFCASSTTPSGRYTQYFGPGTRLTVL.

The chain carries TRBV2 and TRBJ1-6; D might be TRBD1 (6 bases). The V gene lost 6 bases and the J gene lost 8 bases, with 14 bases spanning the gap. The germline V gene encodes CDR1 SNHLY and CDR2 FYNNEI. This CDR3 is 14 amino acids long. CDR3 sequence: CASRAGTSHSPLHF. Here the CDR3 DNA reads TGTGCCAGCAGGGCCGGGACATCGCATTCACCCCTCCACTTT.

The V call is TRBV7-3, the J call TRBJ2-1; 13 nucleotides match TRBD2. The CDR3 sequence is 16 residues long. Germline lookup yields CDR1 SGHTA and CDR2 FQGTGA. V lost 5 bases and J lost 3; bases outside the gene matches: 4. This CDR3 reads CASSPTSGRFYNEQFF. The CDR3 region has the DNA TGTGCCAGCAGCCCGACTAGCGGGAGGTTCTACAATGAGCAGTTCTTC.